This is a list of T cell receptor beta chains from one sample in a study of spatial heterogeneity in lung cancer. MiXCR, applied by TCRdb to the 5' RACE reads, yields one record per CDR3 protein. The top ten hold 15% to 20% of the sample, which has several thousand distinct CDR3 sequences, approximately 24% seen once. Material: PBMCs, obtained at surgery. All receptors come from a male donor with early-stage non-small cell lung cancer. The CDR3 runs from the conserved cysteine through the conserved F or W.

v_gene,j_gene,CDR3aa
TRBV24-1,TRBJ2-3,CATSDRLADRTDTQYF
TRBV20-1,TRBJ1-5,CSARDLGGINQPQHF
TRBV7-2,TRBJ1-1,CASSLDGTGDTEAFF
TRBV2,TRBJ1-1,CASSEGRGRQGKNTEAFF
TRBV5-1,TRBJ1-1,CASSLGLLNTEAFF
TRBV20-1,TRBJ2-1,CSARDPQDSSYNEQFF
TRBV5-1,TRBJ2-5,CASSPTSGQETQYF
TRBV3-1,TRBJ1-6,CASSQEGTAIQTLHF
TRBV3-1,TRBJ2-1,CASSHKGYEQFF
TRBV30,TRBJ2-7,CAWSFDRSYEQYF
TRBV5-1,TRBJ2-3,CASSITSGGTDTQYF
TRBV18,TRBJ1-2,CASSLTDGLYGYTF
TRBV5-6,TRBJ1-2,CASSLGGLDGYTF
TRBV5-1,TRBJ2-7,CASSLGVGRLEQYF
TRBV19,TRBJ2-7,CASSDFGRANEQYF
TRBV5-1,TRBJ2-7,CASSVRDNSYEQYF
TRBV5-6,TRBJ2-7,CASSFGPGAMSYEQYF
TRBV2,TRBJ2-1,CASIMDSLNEQFF
TRBV3-1,TRBJ2-3,CASSPGQRTDTQYF
TRBV6-5,TRBJ1-1,CASSYGGRGLNTEAFF
TRBV6-5,TRBJ1-1,CASSYSFLQGREAFF
TRBV19,TRBJ2-1,CASRTLAASYNEQFF
TRBV7-2,TRBJ2-7,CASSFPGGEHYEQYF
TRBV6-1,TRBJ1-5,CASTYDGDQPQHF
TRBV7-8,TRBJ1-5,CASSSREFGNQPQHF
TRBV7-2,TRBJ2-5,CASSLGLQETQYF
TRBV6-5,TRBJ1-4,CASSRANEKLFF
TRBV10-3,TRBJ1-1,CASRPTVDTEAFF
TRBV6-6,TRBJ2-5,CAWGQGPETQYF
TRBV24-1,TRBJ2-5,CATSELQGVQETQYF
TRBV7-9,TRBJ2-5,CASSLTSGETQYF
TRBV7-2,TRBJ2-5,CASGWAHQETQYF
TRBV27,TRBJ1-1,CASSLGQNTEAFF
TRBV23-1,TRBJ1-1,CASSHRLEGGHTEAFF
TRBV5-5,TRBJ2-7,CASSLGETRGEQYF
TRBV6-5,TRBJ2-1,CASSPRGDNEQFF
TRBV20-1,TRBJ2-7,CSASSPYEQYF
TRBV7-8,TRBJ2-1,CASSFNRQDEQFF
TRBV12-3/TRBV12-4,TRBJ2-1,CASSPGTPYNEQFF
TRBV18,TRBJ1-1,CASSPVTGTEAFF
TRBV19,TRBJ2-7,CASSPGQGFSYEQYF
TRBV12-3/TRBV12-4,TRBJ2-5,CASSLVQQETQYF
TRBV12-3/TRBV12-4,TRBJ2-1,CASSQTLTGGREQFF
TRBV29-1,TRBJ2-6,CSFRTPGANVLTF
TRBV3-1,TRBJ2-5,CASSKESGTDQETQYF
TRBV15,TRBJ2-7,CATSRAGTTYEQYF
TRBV7-7,TRBJ2-2,CASSQQDSGGTGELFF
TRBV7-8,TRBJ2-3,CASNRGETDTQYF
TRBV5-1,TRBJ2-1,CASSTYTSNEQFF
TRBV19,TRBJ2-4,CASSSLAGGLWNIQYF